The clone carrying this TCR beta chain appeared a few times. Every sample gave at least 6 micrograms of total RNA when it was extracted. The CDR3 is 17 amino acids. Trimming at V came to 4 bases and at J to 7 bases, leaving 10 bases not matched to a gene. Germline V gives CDR1 KGHDR, CDR2 SFDVKD. A sample-barcoded 5' primer and a J-beta primer mix were used in a second PCR of roughly 7 to 11 cycles. Each cDNA molecule, via a template-switch adaptor with 12 random nucleotides, was tagged. TCRdb ran MiXCR on the 5' RACE reads and lists one entry per CDR3 protein. Altogether around 1.5 million distinct CDR3 sequences are present, 30% to 40% being singletons, with the ten largest covering approximately 10%. This sample was included in a study of blood T cells in healthy people across ages.

The receptor was derived from a woman in her 30s in good health. This sequence joins TRBV24-1 and TRBJ2-1; 12 positions agree with TRBD1. Sample: blood. The DNA for the CDR3 is TGTGCCACCAGTGACCCCGGGGGACAGGGGGCGCGGAATGAGCAGTTCTTC. Its protein is CATSDPGGQGARNEQFF.